Given below is one T cell receptor (beta chain) in context. Germline V gives CDR1 GTSNPN, CDR2 SVGIG (reference sequence). Trimming shortened V by 1 base and J by 8 bases, and 11 bases separated the two germline ends. The length of the CDR3 is 12 residues. Authors' data handling: By means of reference gene primer amplification, nucleated cell counts were estimated. Measured with immunoSEQ multiplex PCR; TCRdb has only the in-frame clones, and not every one. D and trimming were read from the DNA, whereas the V and J calls and clone size are those reported in that table. The profile shows approximately 100,000 clones, roughly 80% of them singletons. This sample is drawn from a study of blood T cell repertoires in COVID-19. For the study at large: Samples came from the United States, Italy and Spain, spanning acute and convalescent COVID-19. Sample material is recorded as cDNA or gDNA derived from T cells, B-cell-depleted T cells, or PBMCs.

The sequenced sample consisted of peripheral blood. This clonotype was obtained from a human donor in a cohort sampled during active COVID-19. The V gene is TRBV30, the J gene TRBJ1-2; possibly TRBD1 for D (5 bases). The CDR3, as DNA: TGTGCCTGGAGTGCGGGACTACGGGGCTACACCTTC. This codes for CAWSAGLRGYTF.